Described below is a single T cell receptor beta chain sequence and its context. This receptor's antigen is unknown. No base quality information exists; no much larger clone differs at one position. This specimen comes from a study of vaccination effects on CD4 cells after COVID-19 (dated by TCRdb to between 2021 and 2023). Background for the entire study: In the ViraFEST assay, PBMC were stimulated with viral peptide pools, and antigen-specific CD4+ T cell clonotypes were then identified by expansion using TCR sequencing. Each participant got two doses of an mRNA SARS-CoV-2 vaccine, either BNT162b2 or mRNA-1273. About 2.2 million PBMC per well were cultured in IMDM with about 4.5% human AB serum, 10 IU/ml IL-2 and gentamicin, plus 10 ug/ml peptides. SARS-CoV-2 spike-specific CD4+ TCR repertoires were compared before and after mRNA vaccination in COVID-19 convalescent patients and in infection-naive vaccine recipients. A total of 10 COVID-19 convalescent patients and several SARS-CoV-2-naive healthy vaccine recipients were included in the full study. The Oncomine TCR Beta short-read assay on an Illumina iSeq 100 was used to sequence cultures from other donors in the study.

The investigation overall reported the following: Among healthy vaccine recipients, nearly all vaccine-induced clones were SARS-CoV-2 mono-reactive, and only 1 of 255 was cross-reactive with common cold coronaviruses. Clones induced by infection and clones induced by vaccination both contracted markedly at late timepoints after vaccination, which fits with T cell responses waning over time. Limitations of the study were the small number of convalescent patients and the absence of early post-infection timepoints.

Preparation of the library involved the immunoSEQ multiplex PCR assay. DNA from the cultured, isolated CD4+ T cells was subjected to TCR beta CDR3 sequencing. In the authors' own workflow: The analysis removed non-productive TCR sequences, trimmed reads to the CDR3 region, and retained only CDR3s that were 7 or more amino acids long. Antigen-specific clonotypes were identified using the MANAFEST web app by comparison of expansion in peptide wells against reference cultures. To count as positive, a clone had to show expansion at FDR<0.05 compared with the reference and with all other wells, an odds ratio above 5, and a frequency above 0.1% in two replicate wells. A clonotype was called cross-reactive if it was significantly expanded both in SARS-CoV-2 spike wells and in at least one common cold coronavirus spike condition. Using the stringdist R package, CDR3 similarity was measured by Levenshtein distance, and unrooted trees were constructed with ape in R 3.6.1. As stored in TCRdb, this immuneACCESS dataset retains in-frame rearrangements with V and J assigned. A fraction of the clones does not appear; measured against another copy, unresolved V genes explain less than half of the discrepancy, and the remainder lacks a known reason. The V and J calls and clone size come from that table; D and trimming were worked out from the DNA. The table for this sample lists roughly 36,000 clones; roughly 79% of them were counted only once. Jointly, the top ten make up around 3% of the sample.

After less than 13 days of culture, CD4+ T cells were isolated with the EasySep CD4+ T cell isolation kit. None of the healthy vaccine recipients had a prior SARS-CoV-2 infection, which was confirmed by nucleocapsid antibody tests that came back negative both before and after vaccination. Half of the culture medium was replaced with fresh IL-2-containing medium on days 3 and 7. Each peptide stimulation condition was cultured in triplicate wells unless otherwise noted. Using Ficoll-Paque Plus gradient centrifugation, PBMC were separated from whole blood and then either used fresh or cryopreserved at -140C. Genomic DNA was extracted from cultured CD4+ T cells with the QIAamp micro DNA kit. Cut back by 4 bases and 5 bases, the V and J ends lie 13 bases apart. The germline V gene gives CDR1 as SGHRS and CDR2 as YFSETQ. Reading from cysteine to phenylalanine, the CDR3 counts 14 amino acids. Only the CDR3 DNA is retained, 42 bases long and in frame from the first base.

This specimen was CD4+ T cells from PBMCs cultured without peptide, taken before COVID-19 vaccination. The rearrangement combines TRBV5-1 with TRBJ2-1; perhaps TRBD1 is the D gene, with 6 bases matching. The source is a human donor who received a COVID-19 vaccine. The DNA sequence reads TGCGCCAGCAGCCCACTGGACAGCCACAATGAGCAGTTCTTC. Translated, it reads CASSPLDSHNEQFF.